This T cell receptor (beta chain) was found in a study of blood T cell repertoires in COVID-19. Across the study: PBMCs, B-cell-depleted T cells, or T cells provided the cDNA or gDNA that made up the material.

In the source study's methods: Estimation of nucleated cell counts was performed using reference gene primer amplification. TCRdb's table, derived via immunoSEQ multiplex PCR, lists solely in-frame clones and lacks some. For V, J and clone size, that table is used; D and trimming come from the DNA. The data contain about 120,000 clones, around 87% of them singletons. The CDR3 covers 13 residues. Per the germline V gene, CDR1 is SQVTM and CDR2 is ANQGSEA. V was cut by 4 bases and J by 2 bases, with 11 bases left in between. Seattle patients were enrolled during active infection and followed longitudinally.

This sequence originates from a woman aged 60-70 years with COVID-19, enrolled during active disease. The chain links TRBV29-1 to TRBJ1-1; D gene unclear. Specimen: peripheral blood. Here the CDR3 DNA reads TGCAGCGTTGGCTCGGTTTTAAACACTGAAGCTTTCTTT. It codes for CSVGSVLNTEAFF.